The clone carrying this TCR beta chain occurred a few times. This sample is drawn from a study of blood T cell repertoires in COVID-19. Looking at the study overall: COVID-19 samples collected from the United States, Italy and Spain covered acute and convalescent phases. Sample material is recorded as cDNA or gDNA derived from T cells, B-cell-depleted T cells, or PBMCs.

The CDR3 runs to 15 residues. From germline, CDR1 is SQVTM and CDR2 ANQGSEA. V was cut by 5 bases and J by 4 bases, with 15 bases left in between. In the authors' workflow: Estimates of nucleated cell counts were drawn from the amplification of reference gene primers. Sequencing used immunoSEQ multiplex PCR; TCRdb keeps in-frame clones, though not all of them. The V and J calls and the clone size are those of that table, but D and trimming were determined from the DNA. This sample has about 220,000 clones, with around 82% found just once. The receptor's source is a woman in her 70s with acute or convalescent COVID-19. Input material: peripheral blood. The V and J genes are TRBV29-1 and TRBJ2-6, with a possible D match to TRBD1 (6 bases). CDR3 in amino acids: CSVRISGTGANVLTF. The CDR3 bases are TGCAGCGTTAGAATATCCGGGACAGGGGCCAACGTCCTGACTTTC. The variable domain in full, completed from reference TRBV29-1 and TRBJ2-6, reads SAVISQKPSRDICQRGTSLTIQCQVDSQVTMMFWYRQQPGQSLTLIATANQGSEATYESGFVIDKFPISRPNLTFSTLTVSNMSPEDSSIYLCSVRISGTGANVLTFGAGSRLTVL.